The 29 T cell receptor beta chains presented below share a single source sample, sequenced in a study of T cells in localized non-small cell lung cancer. The repertoire was sequenced with immunoSEQ multiplex PCR; TCRdb's copy has only in-frame clones and lacks some. The table has tens of thousands of clones, about 89% seen once. Sample: peripheral blood, taken before any cancer treatment. Receptor source: a male donor older than 55 with stage I lung adenocarcinoma.

The chain employs TRBV9 and TRBJ1-3; TRBD1 is a possible D gene (6 bases). The CDR3 extends over 15 amino acids. Trimming left V 0 bases short and J 4 bases short, with 11 bases between. Germline V gives CDR1 SGDLS, CDR2 YYNGEE. The CDR3 reads CASSVAGVHGNTIYF. The CDR3 nucleotides read TGTGCCAGCAGCGTAGCAGGGGTGCACGGAAACACCATATATTTT.

Only a few counts were recorded for this clone. The V gene is TRBV30, the J gene TRBJ1-1; tentative D call: TRBD1 (6 bases). Trimming removed 5 bases at V and 4 bases at J, with 11 bases between. The CDR3 has 12 residues. From germline, CDR1 is GTSNPN and CDR2 SVGIG (reference sequence). The CDR3: CAWSRGFTEAFF. The CDR3 region has the DNA TGTGCCTGGTCTAGGGGGTTCACTGAAGCTTTCTTT. The variable domain in full, completed from reference TRBV30 and TRBJ1-1, reads SQTIHQWPATLVQPVGSPLSLECTVEGTSNPNLYWYRQAAGRGLQLLFYSVGIGQISSEVPQNLSASRPQDRQFILSSKKLLLSDSGFYLCAWSRGFTEAFFGQGTRLTVV.

This chain links TRBV6-1 with TRBJ1-4; D perhaps matches TRBD1 (6 bases). Trimming removed 4 bases at V and 7 bases at J, with 10 bases between. This CDR3 comprises 13 residues. The germline V gene has CDR1 MNHNS and CDR2 SASEGT. CDR3 coding DNA: TGTGCCAGCAGTGGGAGGACAGCTGAAAAACTGTTTTTT. This translates into CASSGRTAEKLFF.

V usage is TRBV2 and J usage is TRBJ1-3; a possible D gene is TRBD1 (5 bases). The CDR3 is 15 amino acids. Germline V gene lookup returns CDR1 SNHLY and CDR2 FYNNEI. Deletions cut 4 bases from V and 1 base from J, with 11 bases between. This CDR3 reads CASSVGVRSGNTIYF. The CDR3 DNA reads TGTGCCAGCAGTGTGGGGGTTCGATCTGGAAACACCATATATTTT.

V and J are TRBV6-7 and TRBJ2-1, with 11 bases that match TRBD2. TRBV6-7 is marked as an open reading frame, function uncertain. V shed 4 bases and J 0 bases; nucleotides not matched to a gene: 5. This CDR3 has 17 amino acids. The DNA of the CDR3 is TGTGCCAGCAGTTCCCAAGGACTAGCGGGCTCCTACAATGAGCAGTTCTTC. Its protein product is CASSSQGLAGSYNEQFF.

The chain links TRBV5-4 to TRBJ1-3; D gene ambiguous. V shed 1 base and J shed 4 bases, with 12 bases lying between them. The CDR3 spans 15 residues. CDR1 and CDR2 from the germline V gene are SGHNT and YYREEE (reference sequence). As DNA, the CDR3 is TGTGCCAGCAGCTTGTATGGATCCTACGGAAACACCATATATTTT. Translated, it gives CASSLYGSYGNTIYF.

The chain carries TRBV28 and TRBJ1-1; D ambiguous. The germline V gene has CDR1 MDHEN and CDR2 SYDVKM. The length of the CDR3 is 11 residues. The V end was cut by 6 bases, the J end by 7 bases, with 9 bases between. The CDR3 DNA reads TGTGCCAGCAGCCGACTGCTTGAAGCTTTCTTT. Translated: CASSRLLEAFF.

The chain is built from TRBV20-1 and TRBJ2-1; D not certain. There are 11 residues in the CDR3. Germline V gene sequence: CDR1 DFQATT, CDR2 SNEGSKA (reference sequence). Trimming shortened V by 3 bases and J by 4 bases, and 4 bases separated the two germline ends. The CDR3 region has the DNA TGCAGTGCTAGCGGTTACAATGAGCAGTTCTTC. This codes for CSASGYNEQFF.

This clone was counted once. The V call is TRBV29-1, the J call TRBJ1-6, with D unresolved. CDR1 and CDR2 (germline): SQVTM, ANQGSEA. Deletions cut 4 bases from V and 6 bases from J, with 10 bases between. This CDR3 region has 13 residues. The CDR3 sequence: CSVGAELNSPLHF. Written as DNA, the CDR3 is TGCAGCGTTGGGGCAGAACTTAATTCACCCCTCCACTTT.

CDR3 sequence (DNA): TGTGCCAGCAGCTTTAGTTCGGGCCATAATCAGCCCCAGCATTTT. Protein product: CASSFSSGHNQPQHF. The chain recombines TRBV6-6 with TRBJ1-5; D is undetermined. The germline gives CDR1 MNHNY, CDR2 SVGAGI (reference sequence). The V and J ends lost 6 bases and 4 bases respectively, with 16 bases between them. This CDR3 contains 15 residues.

This clone was observed once. The chain employs TRBV5-1 and TRBJ1-2, with unresolved D. Germline lookup yields CDR1 SGHRS and CDR2 YFSETQ. V lost 0 bases, J lost 0 bases, and 18 bases lay in between. This CDR3 contains 18 residues. The CDR3, as DNA: TGCGCCAGCAGCTTGGCCTTCGACCCCCTTCAAGCTAACTATGGCTACACCTTC. Translating gives CASSLAFDPLQANYGYTF. Using reference TRBV5-1 and TRBJ1-2 for the parts outside the CDR3, the full variable domain is KAGVTQTPRYLIKTRGQQVTLSCSPISGHRSVSWYQQTPGQGLQFLFEYFSETQRNKGNFPGRFSGRQFSNSRSEMNVSTLELGDSALYLCASSLAFDPLQANYGYTFGSGTRLTVV.

The chain joins TRBV20-1 to TRBJ1-1; D remains ambiguous. Germline CDR1 reads DFQATT; CDR2 reads SNEGSKA (reference sequence). The CDR3 sequence is 11 residues long. V shed 6 bases and J shed 5 bases, with 10 bases lying between them. CDR3 protein: CSAILGTEAFF. The CDR3 DNA reads TGCAGTGCGATCTTAGGGACTGAAGCTTTCTTT.

The chain carries TRBV10-3 and TRBJ1-3, with D possibly TRBD1 on 5 matching bases. The CDR3 has 14 residues. Per germline, CDR1 ENHRY and CDR2 SYGVKD. V was shortened by 8 bases and J by 0 bases, with 11 bases between the two germline ends. The CDR3 DNA sequence: TGTGCCATCGGGGACCTAGTCTCTGGAAACACCATATATTTT. Protein product: CAIGDLVSGNTIYF.

The table lists this clone with a count of one. The genes are TRBV7-9 and TRBJ1-2, with D maybe TRBD1 (5 bases). V gave up 3 bases and J gave up 2 bases, with 16 bases separating them. The germline V gene encodes CDR1 SEHNR and CDR2 FQNEAQ (reference sequence). This CDR3 has 16 amino acids. CDR3 DNA sequence: TGTGCCAGCAGCTTCGGCTTGGAGGAGGGGAACTATGGCTACACCTTC. Its protein is CASSFGLEEGNYGYTF. Complete variable domain (other parts from reference TRBV7-9 and TRBJ1-2): DTGVSQNPRHKITKRGQNVTFRCDPISEHNRLYWYRQTLGQGPEFLTYFQNEAQLEKSRLLSDRFSAERPKGSFSTLEIQRTEQGDSAMYLCASSFGLEEGNYGYTFGSGTRLTVV.

This clone has only one observation. This sequence joins TRBV4-1 and TRBJ1-2; 12 bases align to TRBD1. Germline CDR1 MGHRA, CDR2 YSYEKL. The ends lost 4 bases at V and 7 bases at J; junction bases unmatched: 4. The CDR3 is made up of 14 amino acids. The CDR3 DNA follows: TGCGCCAGCAGCCCGGGACAGGGGGCTTTTGGCTACACCTTC. It yields the protein CASSPGQGAFGYTF.

CDR3: CASSVGQGLMNTEAFF. The CDR3 region has the DNA TGTGCCAGCAGCGTAGGGCAGGGACTGATGAACACTGAAGCTTTCTTT. This chain uses TRBV9 with TRBJ1-1; maybe TRBD1 (5 bases). Germline CDR1 reads SGDLS; CDR2 reads YYNGEE. There are 16 residues in the CDR3. Trimming took 0 bases from V and 0 from J, leaving 12 bases between them. Full variable domain (rest looked up from reference TRBV9 and TRBJ1-1): DSGVTQTPKHLITATGQRVTLRCSPRSGDLSVYWYQQSLDQGLQFLIQYYNGEERAKGNILERFSAQQFPDLHSELNLSSLELGDSALYFCASSVGQGLMNTEAFFGQGTRLTVV.

This chain links TRBV7-8 with TRBJ2-1, with a possible D match to TRBD2 (5 bases). Germline V gene lookup returns CDR1 SGHVS and CDR2 FQNEAQ. The CDR3 contains 14 residues. The germline V and J ends were trimmed by 0 bases and 7 bases, with 10 bases remaining between them. The CDR3 DNA sequence: TGTGCCAGCAGCTTAGCGCGAGGGAATAATGAGCAGTTCTTC. As protein: CASSLARGNNEQFF.

The rearrangement uses TRBV18 and TRBJ1-5, with 9 nucleotides matching TRBD1. V lost 3 bases to trimming and J lost 0 bases; unmatched junction nucleotides: 6. This CDR3 contains 17 residues. Germline CDR1 KGHSH, CDR2 LQKENI. CDR3 loop: CASSPPGQGGSNQPQHF. CDR3 coding DNA: TGTGCCAGCTCACCCCCGGGACAGGGAGGTAGCAATCAGCCCCAGCATTTT.

The chain links TRBV6-5 to TRBJ2-7; 15 bases map to TRBD2. The CDR3 has 16 residues. Germline assignment: CDR1 MNHEY and CDR2 SVGAGI. V lost 4 bases to trimming and J lost 4 bases; unmatched junction nucleotides: 5. For the CDR3, the DNA is TGTGCCAGCAGTTCTCCAGGACTAGCGGGAGGGTACGAGCAGTACTTC. This codes for CASSSPGLAGGYEQYF.

The chain couples TRBV6-5 to TRBJ1-4; no clear D gene. Germline V gives CDR1 MNHEY, CDR2 SVGAGI. V was trimmed by 0 bases and J by 7 bases, leaving 9 bases between them. This CDR3 is built from 14 residues. In DNA, the CDR3 is TGTGCCAGCAGTTACTCGGGAGAAGCTGAAAAACTGTTTTTT. Its protein product is CASSYSGEAEKLFF.

The chain joins TRBV27 to TRBJ2-7, with 11 bases lining up with TRBD1. V dropped 5 bases and J dropped 7; count of bases not matched to a gene: 7. This CDR3 region has 14 residues. The germline V gene encodes CDR1 MNHEY and CDR2 SMNVEV (reference sequence). The CDR3 region is CASSPGTGGLEQYF. The CDR3 nucleotides are TGTGCCAGCAGTCCAGGGACAGGGGGGTTGGAGCAGTACTTC.

The V gene is TRBV9, the J gene TRBJ2-3; D is ambiguous. This CDR3 region has 15 residues. Germline assignment: CDR1 SGDLS and CDR2 YYNGEE. V lost 4 bases and J lost 2, with 14 bases in between. Here the CDR3 reads CASSPAGQITDTQYF. CDR3 nucleotide sequence: TGTGCCAGCAGCCCGGCCGGGCAGATCACAGATACGCAGTATTTT.

The chain couples TRBV18 to TRBJ2-7; unclear D gene. Trimming removed 6 bases from V and 2 bases from J, with 11 bases in between. This CDR3 is built from 13 residues. Germline CDR1 KGHSH, CDR2 LQKENI. CDR3 sequence (DNA): TGTGCCAGCTCGCCTACACCCACCTACGAGCAGTACTTC. Translated, it gives CASSPTPTYEQYF.

CDR3 nucleotide sequence: TGTGCCATCAGTGACAGCGGAAAAGGGGTCAATGAGCAGTTCTTC. Protein product: CAISDSGKGVNEQFF. The V gene is TRBV10-3, the J gene TRBJ2-1; D assignment may be TRBD1 or TRBD2 (5 bases each). The CDR3 sequence is 15 residues long. V lost 3 bases, J lost 6 bases, and 15 bases lay in between. Looked up from germline, CDR1 is ENHRY and CDR2 is SYGVKD.

V is TRBV28 and J is TRBJ1-4; maybe TRBD1 (5 bases). The length of the CDR3 is 12 residues. The germline CDR1 and CDR2 sequences are MDHEN and SYDVKM. Trimming shortened V by 7 bases and J by 5 bases, and 8 bases separated the two germline ends. CDR3 sequence reads: CASNTGNEKLFF. The CDR3 DNA reads TGTGCCAGCAACACAGGAAATGAAAAACTGTTTTTT.

The CDR3 spells CASSPEGGQVQDGYTF. The CDR3 DNA sequence: TGTGCCAGCAGCCCGGAGGGGGGGCAGGTGCAGGATGGCTACACCTTC. The chain recombines TRBV5-6 with TRBJ1-2; TRBD1 is a possible D gene (6 bases). V was trimmed by 4 bases and J by 6 bases, leaving 22 bases between them. Germline CDR1 and CDR2: SGHDT and YYEEEE. This CDR3 is 16 amino acids long.

The V call is TRBV7-9, the J call TRBJ1-2; TRBD1 agrees at 8 bases. Germline V gene sequence: CDR1 SEHNR, CDR2 FQNEAQ (reference sequence). Unmatched junction bases numbered 16, after V lost 2 bases and J lost 8 bases. The CDR3 is made up of 17 amino acids. The CDR3 coding sequence is TGTGCCAGCAGCTTAAGGCCACCGGGACAGGCGGGTTTCGGCTACACCTTC. Protein product: CASSLRPPGQAGFGYTF. Variable domain in full (rest from reference TRBV7-9 and TRBJ1-2): DTGVSQNPRHKITKRGQNVTFRCDPISEHNRLYWYRQTLGQGPEFLTYFQNEAQLEKSRLLSDRFSAERPKGSFSTLEIQRTEQGDSAMYLCASSLRPPGQAGFGYTFGSGTRLTVV.

The chain recombines TRBV4-3 with TRBJ2-6; 7 bases fit TRBD2. V lost 0 bases, J lost 2 bases, and 7 bases stayed unmatched. The CDR3 covers 18 residues. Looked up from germline, CDR1 is LGHNA and CDR2 is YSLEER. The CDR3 DNA follows: TGCGCCAGCAGCCAAGATCTCATTCGGGGGGCTGGGGCCAACGTCCTGACTTTC. Its protein product is CASSQDLIRGAGANVLTF.

The genes are TRBV2 and TRBJ2-5; weak D call: TRBD2 (5 bases). V shed 2 bases and J shed 4 bases, with 11 bases lying between them. CDR3 size: 14 residues. Germline V gene data show CDR1 as SNHLY and CDR2 as FYNNEI. The CDR3 region has the DNA TGTGCCAGCAGTGAAAGTCAAGGGAGAGAGACCCAGTACTTC. The encoded protein is CASSESQGRETQYF.